This T cell receptor beta chain was retrieved from a study of blood T cell repertoires in COVID-19. At the level of the study: Samples representing acute and convalescent COVID-19 were sourced from the United States, Italy and Spain. T cells, B-cell-depleted T cells, or PBMCs provided the cDNA or gDNA that served as material.

In the original analysis: Amplification of reference gene primers was used by the study to estimate nucleated cell counts. Assay used: immunoSEQ multiplex PCR; TCRdb lists only in-frame clones, some missing. D and trimming were read from the DNA, whereas the V and J calls and clone size are those reported in that table. The sample holds approximately 500,000 clones, 75% to 90% seen once. While infection was still active, Seattle patients were enrolled and then followed longitudinally. The source material was peripheral blood. The TCR was taken from a man younger than 35 with COVID-19, enrolled during active disease.

CDR3 sequence (DNA): TGCGCCAGCAGCCAGGTACTAGCGGGAGGACCCTATAAGACCCAGTACTTC. Its protein product is CASSQVLAGGPYKTQYF. The chain couples TRBV4-1 to TRBJ2-5, with TRBD2 matching over 12 bases. The CDR3 has 17 amino acids. V shed 3 bases and J 6 bases; nucleotides not matched to a gene: 11. Germline lookup yields CDR1 MGHRA and CDR2 YSYEKL.